This TCR beta chain was identified in a study of T cell responses to AZD1222 COVID-19 vaccine. Findings and limits, study-wide: Donors, mostly white British, included more females; clonal diversity was possibly underestimated. CD4 TCRs covered the whole spike, strongest at regions 160-218 and 743-854.

The length of the CDR3 is 14 residues. Trimming stripped 4 bases from V and 3 bases from J, with 12 bases between. Germline CDR1 reads SEHNR; CDR2 reads FQNEAQ (reference sequence). TCRdb's copy holds only in-frame clones and misses some; the assay was immunoSEQ multiplex PCR. Of 150,000 or so clones in the sample, roughly 87% are singletons; the top ten hold just over 5%. In regard to this clone: Antigen unknown.

This specimen consisted of peripheral blood, obtained on day 0 of AZD1222 vaccination. The source of this sequence is an adult in good health. The chain uses TRBV7-9 and TRBJ1-2; D call uncertain. The CDR3 spells CASSSSWTDYGYTF. For the CDR3, the DNA is TGTGCCAGCAGCTCTTCGTGGACCGACTATGGCTACACCTTC. Full variable domain (missing parts from reference TRBV7-9 and TRBJ1-2): DTGVSQNPRHKITKRGQNVTFRCDPISEHNRLYWYRQTLGQGPEFLTYFQNEAQLEKSRLLSDRFSAERPKGSFSTLEIQRTEQGDSAMYLCASSSSWTDYGYTFGSGTRLTVV.